A single sample gave rise to the 24 T cell receptor beta chains below, sequenced in a study of OX40 agonist ivuxolimab in advanced cancers. Assay used: immunoSEQ multiplex PCR; TCRdb lists only in-frame clones, some missing. The sample lists tens of thousands of clones, around 87% occurring once. Specimen: CD4+ or CD8+ T cells sorted from blood, collected in a trial of the OX40 agonist ivuxolimab. The receptors were sampled from an adult with an advanced solid tumor such as melanoma, head and neck, liver or kidney cancer.

The count of this clone is one. The V call is TRBV7-8, the J call TRBJ2-5; D is undetermined. V lost 1 base and J 2 bases, leaving 5 bases between the germline ends. CDR3 size: 13 residues. Germline V CDR1 and CDR2: SGHVS, FQNEAQ. Here the CDR3 DNA reads TGTGCCAGCAGCTTAGGGGAACAAGAGACCCAGTACTTC. Its translation: CASSLGEQETQYF.

This chain connects TRBV11-3 to TRBJ2-5; D is perhaps TRBD2 (6 bases). Trimming took off 5 bases at V and 3 bases at J, with 16 bases between the two ends. CDR1 and CDR2 from the germline V gene are SGHNT and YENEEA. This CDR3 has 15 residues. The CDR3 DNA follows: TGTGCCAGCAGCCCCGGTGTAGCGGAAGAAGAGACCCAGTACTTC. Its protein product is CASSPGVAEEETQYF.

The chain employs TRBV11-2 and TRBJ1-4; 9 positions agree with TRBD1. This CDR3 is built from 14 residues. Germline V gives CDR1 SGHAT, CDR2 FQNNGV. V shed 4 bases and J 6 bases; nucleotides not matched to a gene: 3. CDR3 nucleotide sequence: TGTGCCAGCAGCTCCGGGACAGGGCATGAAAAACTGTTTTTT. Its translation is CASSSGTGHEKLFF.

The chain recombines TRBV2 with TRBJ2-5; D remains ambiguous. The CDR3 has 15 residues. The germline V and J ends were trimmed by 8 bases and 7 bases, with 23 bases remaining between them. CDR1 and CDR2 (germline): SNHLY, FYNNEI. Written as DNA, the CDR3 is TGTGCCAGCGCACACACAGACCGGGTCCGGAGGACCCAGTACTTC. The encoded protein is CASAHTDRVRRTQYF.

This rearrangement joins TRBV5-6 to TRBJ2-7; no definite D call. The V end lost 0 bases, the J end lost 5 bases, and 12 bases lay between the germline ends. The CDR3 loop spans 14 amino acids. Germline-derived CDR1 and CDR2 are SGHDT and YYEEEE. This chain's CDR3 is CASSLGRKTHEQYF. The CDR3 DNA sequence: TGTGCCAGCAGCTTGGGGCGGAAGACCCACGAGCAGTACTTC.

The V and J genes are TRBV6-1 and TRBJ2-5; the match to TRBD1 covers 8 bases. The junction had 4 bases not matched to a gene; V was cut back by 2 bases and J by 2 bases. The CDR3 is made up of 15 amino acids. Germline assignment: CDR1 MNHNS and CDR2 SASEGT. DNA for the CDR3: TGTGCCAGCAGTGAAAGACAGGGGATTCAAGAGACCCAGTACTTC. Its protein is CASSERQGIQETQYF.

V gene TRBV5-1 combines with J gene TRBJ2-5, with a possible D match to TRBD1 (7 bases). Germline CDR1 reads SGHRS; CDR2 reads YFSETQ. This CDR3 is built from 18 residues. Deletions cut 3 bases from V and 3 bases from J, with 24 bases between. CDR3 residues: CASSSDPTTGWREETQYF. The DNA for the CDR3 is TGCGCCAGCAGCTCGGATCCGACGACAGGGTGGAGGGAAGAGACCCAGTACTTC. Based on the CDR3 plus reference TRBV5-1 and TRBJ2-5, the full variable domain is KAGVTQTPRYLIKTRGQQVTLSCSPISGHRSVSWYQQTPGQGLQFLFEYFSETQRNKGNFPGRFSGRQFSNSRSEMNVSTLELGDSALYLCASSSDPTTGWREETQYFGPGTRLLVL.

The gene calls are TRBV7-2 and TRBJ2-7, with TRBD1 identical over 10 bases. CDR3 length: 16 residues. Germline CDR1 SGHTA, CDR2 FQGNSA. V gave up 5 bases and J gave up 6 bases; unmatched junction bases: 13. Here the CDR3 reads CASSGSIRDRGVEQYF. For the CDR3, the DNA is TGTGCCAGCAGCGGATCGATCCGGGACAGGGGCGTCGAGCAGTACTTC.

The genes are TRBV7-3 and TRBJ2-1; 9 nucleotides match TRBD2. Looked up from germline, CDR1 is SGHTA and CDR2 is FQGTGA. J was trimmed by 3 bases and V by 3 bases; bases with no gene match: 3. This CDR3 is built from 15 residues. Written as DNA, the CDR3 is TGTGCCAGCAGCTTCGGAGCGGGGGGCTACAATGAGCAGTTCTTC. Translating gives CASSFGAGGYNEQFF.

This clone was seen a single time. The chain uses TRBV7-2 and TRBJ2-7; no definite D call. Germline CDR1 is SGHTA and CDR2 is FQGNSA. V lost 5 bases, J lost 0 bases, and 8 bases lay in between. The CDR3 contains 13 residues. DNA for the CDR3: TGTGCCAGCAGCCGAAGGAGCTCCTACGAGCAGTACTTC. Protein sequence: CASSRRSSYEQYF.

V is TRBV5-1 and J is TRBJ2-7, with D perhaps matching TRBD1 (6 bases). This CDR3 has 12 residues. V was trimmed by 3 bases and J by 4 bases, leaving 8 bases between them. Germline V CDR1 and CDR2: SGHRS, YFSETQ. This CDR3 is CASSYQGYEQYF. CDR3 bases: TGCGCCAGCAGCTATCAGGGGTACGAGCAGTACTTC.

The genes are TRBV6-5 and TRBJ2-7; 10 bases match TRBD1. Germline-derived CDR1 and CDR2 are MNHEY and SVGAGI. Trimming at V came to 8 bases and at J to 4 bases, leaving 8 bases not matched to a gene. The CDR3 runs 14 residues. The CDR3 DNA follows: TGTGCCAGCTCAAAACGGACAGGGGGTTACGAGCAGTACTTC. Its protein product is CASSKRTGGYEQYF.

CDR3 DNA sequence: TGTGCCAGCAGCTTTTCGGGACAGGGGTCGACTGAAGCTTTCTTT. Its translation is CASSFSGQGSTEAFF. The rearrangement uses TRBV7-3 and TRBJ1-1, with 10 bases aligning to TRBD1. The CDR3 is made up of 15 amino acids. J lost 5 bases, V lost 3 bases, and 6 bases had no gene match. Germline V gene sequence: CDR1 SGHTA, CDR2 FQGTGA. The whole variable domain, remainder taken from reference TRBV7-3 and TRBJ1-1, is GAGVSQTPSNKVTEKGKYVELRCDPISGHTALYWYRQSLGQGPEFLIYFQGTGAADDSGLPNDRFFAVRPEGSVSTLKIQRTERGDSAVYLCASSFSGQGSTEAFFGQGTRLTVV.

This chain joins TRBV19 and TRBJ2-5; no definite D call. The ends were cut back, 5 bases at V and 0 bases at J, with 13 bases in the middle. CDR1 and CDR2 from the germline V gene are LNHDA and SQIVND (reference sequence). This CDR3 is built from 15 residues. The CDR3 nucleotides are TGTGCCAGTAGTCCTCGGAGACTGAACCAAGAGACCCAGTACTTC. Encoded protein: CASSPRRLNQETQYF.

This rearrangement joins TRBV2 to TRBJ1-5; D is undetermined. V was clipped by 7 bases and J by 3 bases, with 10 bases between them. This CDR3 contains 13 residues. Germline CDR1 SNHLY, CDR2 FYNNEI. CDR3 in amino acids: CASNRETNQPQHF. The DNA for the CDR3 is TGTGCCAGCAATCGGGAGACCAATCAGCCCCAGCATTTT.

This sequence joins TRBV2 and TRBJ1-1, with D perhaps matching TRBD1 (5 bases). The CDR3 extends over 15 amino acids. V was pared by 4 bases and J by 3 bases, with 15 bases between. Germline lookup yields CDR1 SNHLY and CDR2 FYNNEI. CDR3 bases: TGTGCCAGCAGTGTCTCCGGGGGTGGGTACACTGAAGCTTTCTTT. Its translation is CASSVSGGGYTEAFF.

This clone was recorded only once. The chain recombines TRBV5-4 with TRBJ2-7; TRBD1 agrees at 8 bases. The ends lost 8 bases at V and 2 bases at J; junction bases unmatched: 12. Germline CDR1 and CDR2: SGHNT and YYREEE (reference sequence). The CDR3 has 15 residues. Here the CDR3 reads CASSEPDRATYEQYF. For the CDR3, the DNA is TGTGCCAGTTCAGAGCCGGACAGGGCCACCTACGAGCAGTACTTC.

The chain recombines TRBV14 with TRBJ2-1; D unresolved. Trimming shortened V by 3 bases and J by 8 bases, and 20 bases separated the two germline ends. The CDR3 extends over 16 amino acids. CDR1 and CDR2 from the germline V gene are SGHDN and FVKESK. CDR3 loop: CASSHRYDWRGDEQFF. The CDR3 coding sequence is TGTGCCAGCAGCCATCGATACGACTGGAGAGGTGATGAGCAGTTCTTC.

The chain combines TRBV5-6 with TRBJ2-3; perhaps D is TRBD1 or TRBD2 (5 bases each). V lost 0 bases, J lost 4 bases, and 18 bases lay in between. The CDR3 extends over 17 amino acids. Germline-derived CDR1 and CDR2 are SGHDT and YYEEEE. This CDR3 reads CASSLASGALGPDTQYF. In nucleotides, the CDR3 is TGTGCCAGCAGCTTGGCCTCCGGGGCCCTCGGACCAGATACGCAGTATTTT.

Only a few counts were recorded for this clone. This chain joins TRBV5-4 and TRBJ2-2; D may be TRBD1 (6 bases). This CDR3 region has 12 residues. Deletions cut 5 bases from V and 12 bases from J, with 14 bases between. The germline CDR1 and CDR2 sequences are SGHNT and YYREEE (reference sequence). The CDR3 protein is CASRDPGHKLFF. The CDR3 DNA reads as TGTGCCAGCAGGGATCCGGGACATAAGCTGTTTTTT.

This clone has just a few counts. The chain carries TRBV18 and TRBJ1-1; D not certain. Between the trimmed V and J ends, which lost 5 bases and 1 base, there was a span of 5 bases. Germline V gene sequence: CDR1 KGHSH, CDR2 LQKENI. The CDR3 runs to 12 residues. The CDR3 DNA reads TGTGCCAGCTCATTCCAGAACACTGAAGCTTTCTTT. Amino acid sequence: CASSFQNTEAFF.

The chain employs TRBV10-2 and TRBJ1-2; D might be TRBD1 (5 bases). This CDR3 contains 13 residues. CDR1 WSHSY and CDR2 SAAADI come from the germline V gene. V lost 2 bases and J 7 bases, leaving 11 bases between the germline ends. DNA for the CDR3: TGCGCCAGCAGTGAGGCTGGGGGTAGTGGCTACACCTTC. This codes for CASSEAGGSGYTF.

The V call is TRBV29-1, the J call TRBJ2-7, with TRBD1 matching 8 bases. With V trimmed by 5 bases and J by 2 bases, 8 bases remained unmatched. Germline V gives CDR1 SQVTM, CDR2 ANQGSEA. This CDR3 has 14 amino acids. CDR3: CSVSLPGQAYEQYF. The CDR3, as DNA: TGCAGCGTTTCACTTCCGGGACAGGCCTACGAGCAGTACTTC.

The V gene is TRBV6-5, the J gene TRBJ2-5, with D tentatively TRBD1 (6 bases). CDR3 length: 14 residues. In germline, CDR1 is MNHEY, CDR2 SVGAGI. V was shortened by 8 bases and J by 3 bases, with 16 bases between the two germline ends. This CDR3 is CASGKTGTEETQYF. CDR3 bases: TGTGCCAGCGGCAAGACAGGAACGGAAGAGACCCAGTACTTC.